A selection of T cell receptor beta chains follows, all from one sample in a study of PD-L1 blockade in urothelial cancer. Here immunoSEQ multiplex PCR was the method, and the copy in TCRdb shows in-frame clones only, minus some. The repertoire consists of 45,000 to 55,000 clones, with 84% occurring once and the leading ten covering 1% to 1.5%. Sample: PBMCs, taken around atezolizumab (anti-PD-L1) treatment. Receptors were obtained from a man in his fifties with urothelial cancer. Each CDR3 is given with its conserved first and last residue. D genes are given only for firm matches. For some rows the clone size is stated as once, few or many, or as a class when expanded; others skip it.

v_call	j_call	clone_size	d_call	cdr3_nt	cdr3_aa
TRBV9	TRBJ2-3	NA	NA	TGTGCCAGCACCAACCGCGGGACTAGCACAGATACGCAGTATTTT	CASTNRGTSTDTQYF
TRBV7-8	TRBJ2-3	NA	NA	TGTGCCAGCAGCCAGATTGGGGAGTTGTTTGTTCGCACAGATACGCAGTATTTT	CASSQIGELFVRTDTQYF
TRBV7-3	TRBJ2-3	NA	TRBD2	TGTGCCAGCAGTCCGAGCGGGGGGGCCCCAGATACGCAGTATTTT	CASSPSGGAPDTQYF
TRBV12-5	TRBJ2-3	NA	NA	TGTGCTAGTGGTTTGGGGTGGTCTGGGGGCAACACAGATACGCAGTATTTT	CASGLGWSGGNTDTQYF
TRBV6-1	TRBJ1-1	few	NA	TGTGCCACTCTATCGCCCGCTGAAGCTTTCTTT	CATLSPAEAFF
TRBV5-4	TRBJ2-2	NA	TRBD2	TGTGCCAGCAGCCATAGCCTATTTCGGGAGGGGTACACCGGGGAGCTGTTTTTT	CASSHSLFREGYTGELFF
TRBV7-9	TRBJ2-1	NA	TRBD1	TGTGCCAGCAGCCTCTCACAGGGGGCGTCCTACAATGAGCAGTTCTTC	CASSLSQGASYNEQFF
TRBV11-2	TRBJ2-2	NA	NA	TGTGCCAGCAGCTTCTGGCAACAGGACCGCACCGGGGAGCTGTTTTTT	CASSFWQQDRTGELFF
TRBV5-4	TRBJ2-7	NA	NA	TGTGCCAGCAGCTTAACAGGGATCTACGAGCAGTACTTC	CASSLTGIYEQYF
TRBV6-4	TRBJ2-5	NA	TRBD1	TGTGCCAAGGACAGGGGGCAAGAGACCCAGTACTTC	CAKDRGQETQYF
TRBV30	TRBJ1-5	NA	NA	TGTGCCTGGAGTGTAAAGGGACTACACAATCAGCCCCAGCATTTT	CAWSVKGLHNQPQHF
TRBV4-3	TRBJ2-7	once	NA	TGCGCCAGCAGCCTTATGCAGGGTCGCGAGCAGTACTTC	CASSLMQGREQYF
TRBV7-9	TRBJ1-1	NA	NA	TGTGCTCTAGGTGAGAACACTGAAGCTTTCTTT	CALGENTEAFF
TRBV10-2	TRBJ1-2	NA	TRBD1	TGCGCCAGCAGTGAACAGGGGATCTATGGCTACACCTTC	CASSEQGIYGYTF
TRBV9	TRBJ2-3	NA	TRBD1	TGTGCCAGCAGCCCCTATTGGGTGACAGGGCGCAATACGCAGTATTTT	CASSPYWVTGRNTQYF
TRBV10-3	TRBJ2-5	NA	TRBD1	TGTGCCATCAGCGGGACAGGGGGAGGTCAAGAGACCCAGTACTTC	CAISGTGGGQETQYF
TRBV7-8	TRBJ1-3	NA	TRBD1	TGTGCCAGCAGCGCAAACAGGGGGCAGGGAAACACCATATATTTT	CASSANRGQGNTIYF
TRBV4-1	TRBJ2-5	NA	TRBD2	TGCGCCAGCAGCCAAGCGGGAGGGGTGGAGACCCAGTACTTC	CASSQAGGVETQYF
TRBV12-5	TRBJ1-5	NA	NA	TGTGCTAGTGGGGCGGTCGGGTATGGCAATCAGCCCCAGCATTTT	CASGAVGYGNQPQHF
TRBV11-3	TRBJ2-1	NA	NA	TGTGCCAGCAGCTCAACTAATGAGCAGTTCTTC	CASSSTNEQFF
TRBV30	TRBJ1-3	NA	NA	TGTGCCTGGAGTGTTCCACTTTTCTCTGGAAACACCATATATTTT	CAWSVPLFSGNTIYF
TRBV5-4	TRBJ2-1	NA	TRBD1	TGTGCCAGCACCATTGCGGACAGGGGTTTTAATGAGCAGTTCTTC	CASTIADRGFNEQFF
TRBV11-2	TRBJ1-3	NA	TRBD1	TGTGCCAGCAGCTTAGGTAGGGGGACAGTTCGCTCTGGAAACACCATATATTTT	CASSLGRGTVRSGNTIYF
TRBV28	TRBJ2-7	few	TRBD2	TGTGCCAGCAGCTTTACTAGCGTCCCCTACGAGCAGTACTTC	CASSFTSVPYEQYF
TRBV11-2	TRBJ1-5	NA	TRBD1	TGTGCCAGCCGAAGGGGGTTAGGACAGGGTAGAAATCAGCCCCAGCATTTT	CASRRGLGQGRNQPQHF
TRBV2	TRBJ1-2	NA	NA	TGTGCCAGCAGTGAATCGCAGGTATATGGCTACACCTTC	CASSESQVYGYTF
TRBV15	TRBJ2-7	NA	NA	TGTGCCACCAGCAGAGATCGGGGAACCTACGAGCAGTACTTC	CATSRDRGTYEQYF
TRBV10-3	TRBJ2-7	NA	NA	TGTGCCATTGCGGCCTTACGCGATGGCTACGAGCAGTACTTC	CAIAALRDGYEQYF
TRBV5-6	TRBJ2-1	NA	NA	TGTGCCAGCAGCTTGGCTAGTTGGACAGTGTATGACCGTGAGCAGTTCTTC	CASSLASWTVYDREQFF
TRBV10-3	TRBJ2-1	NA	TRBD2	TGTGCCACCCGACTAGCGGGGGGCCTTGGTGGCAATGAGCAGTTCTTC	CATRLAGGLGGNEQFF
TRBV7-9	TRBJ2-1	NA	TRBD2	TGTGCCAGCAGCTTACAACTAGCGGGAATCAATGAGCAGTTCTTC	CASSLQLAGINEQFF
TRBV19	TRBJ1-5	NA	NA	TGTGCCAGTAGTATAGGGTGGAGGGATCAGCCCCAGCATTTT	CASSIGWRDQPQHF
TRBV2	TRBJ2-2	NA	TRBD1	TGTGCCAGCAGAGTTGACAGGGGTCGGGCCGGGGAGCTGTTTTTT	CASRVDRGRAGELFF
TRBV10-3	TRBJ2-3	few	NA	TGTGCCATCAATCGGGGTTGGAGCACAGATACGCAGTATTTT	CAINRGWSTDTQYF
TRBV9	TRBJ2-1	NA	NA	TGTGCCAGCAGCACTGACAATGAGCAGTTCTTC	CASSTDNEQFF
TRBV19	TRBJ2-3	NA	TRBD1	TGTGCCAGTAGCCCGACAGGGTCAGATACGCAGTATTTT	CASSPTGSDTQYF
TRBV19	TRBJ2-3	NA	NA	TGTGCCAGTAGTATTCAGCAGGGCCCAGATACGCAGTATTTT	CASSIQQGPDTQYF
TRBV7-9	TRBJ1-6	NA	NA	TGTGCCAGCAGCTTGGGCCAGGGGTTGAGTTCACCCCTCCACTTT	CASSLGQGLSSPLHF
TRBV5-5	TRBJ2-7	NA	NA	TGTGCCAGCAGCTTGGGAGATAGCTCCTACGAGCAGTACTTC	CASSLGDSSYEQYF
TRBV19	TRBJ1-5	NA	NA	TGTGCCAGTAGTATGAGCAGGATTGGGAGCAATCAGCCCCAGCATTTT	CASSMSRIGSNQPQHF
TRBV14	TRBJ2-5	NA	NA	TGTGCCAGCAGCCAAGATCTAGGGGGCCAAGAGACCCAGTACTTC	CASSQDLGGQETQYF
TRBV19	TRBJ1-2	once	NA	TGTGCCAGTACCCTAACGACAGTCCCACTGGTTAACTATGGCTACACCTTC	CASTLTTVPLVNYGYTF